The TCR beta chain under discussion was sequenced for a study of cytomegalovirus exposure and HLA in healthy donors (dated by TCRdb to about 2017). Turning to the overall study: An earlier analysis of about 560 of the donors reported 276 Gb of sequence data and 117 million unique TCR beta sequences obtained from around 180 million T cells. An early release covering roughly 640 HLA-typed donors comprised approximately 300 gigabases of sequencing data and tens of millions of unique TCR sequences. Because of strong linkage in the cohort, roughly five DR-DQ haplotypes were treated as single units for association and clustering. On average, around 240,000 unique TCR beta nucleotide sequences were sequenced per donor among 398 genotyped donors of the cohort, with roughly 20% of those sequences being non-productive. An earlier analysis of 587 of the donors used high-throughput TCR beta sequencing to judge whether each TCR beta V gene segment behaved as functional or pseudogenic. To predict cytomegalovirus infection status, the study combined high-throughput TCR immunosequencing, statistical association of individual TCRs with disease status, and machine learning. Rather than drawing on any new phenotypic data, the later analysis identified candidate immune exposures from TCR beta sequences and the way those sequences occurred across donors. The study aimed to test whether signatures of past pathogen exposure could be identified by cataloging public T cell receptors. The study profiled the T cell repertoires of 500 to 800 subjects by immunosequencing and related them to cytomegalovirus serostatus. In addition to the first cohort of approximately 670 subjects, a separate validation cohort of about 120 different subjects was used. Donor age, sex, ethnicity and CMV serostatus were compiled alongside the repertoire data. Both class I and class II loci were covered by HLA typing, at four-digit resolution. To study patterns of TCR occurrence, a later analysis re-analyzed previously published TCR beta repertoires from 600 to 750 donors and added high-resolution HLA genotyping. All discovery cohort repertoires had been generated using a single sequencing platform. In a later genetic analysis, genome-wide SNP genotypes for about three fifths of the roughly 670 donors were used, and that subset was treated as a discovery cohort. The number of donors typed differed by locus, with about 629-630 for A, B, C, DRB1 and DQB1, roughly 520 for DQA1, nearly 610 for DPA1, and around 430 for DPB1. The genetic ancestry cluster associated with self-reported Caucasian donors included roughly 84% of the approximately 400 genotyped donors.

The library was obtained by the immunoSEQ multiplex PCR assay. A mixture of 60 forward primers for TCR Vbeta segments and 13 reverse primers for TCR Jbeta segments was used in the multiplex PCR. Amplification of the CDR3 region of rearranged TCR beta genes was performed with a multiplex PCR assay on genomic DNA. On the Illumina HiSeq System, the amplified TCR beta libraries were sequenced as 87-base-pair reads. The original pipeline was this. A later analysis counted 75 million to 100 million unique TCR beta chains across the 550 to 750 repertoires, and around 12 million of these chains were shared by at least two donors. Raw reads were error-corrected and collapsed into unique sequences by a nearest-neighbor algorithm in which closely related sequences were merged to remove PCR and sequencing errors. V, D and J gene segments were assigned by aligning CDR3 sequences to IMGT reference sequences. For a sequence to be retained, at least a six-nucleotide match to both a V gene segment and a J gene segment was required. A rearrangement was called productive if the CDR3 had no stop codons and remained in frame with V and J, and every other rearrangement was called non-productive. Following IMGT convention, CDR3 was defined as the stretch from the second conserved V-encoded cysteine to the conserved J-encoded phenylalanine. The earlier analysis of 500 to 650 of the donors excluded any sequence lacking an unambiguous match to a single V gene segment. An earlier analysis of a few hundred of the donors classified V segments as functional when productive rearrangements were above 56.7% and as segregating when the standard deviation between donors was above 5%. A statistical classification framework was developed to diagnose cytomegalovirus status using the catalog of TCR beta chain sequences. V and J gene assignment, in a later analysis, came from comparing TCR nucleotide sequences with IMGT/GENE-DB human TR gene sequences. In a later analysis, CDR3 sequences and most-parsimonious VDJ recombination scenarios were assigned using the TCRdist pipeline. In a later analysis, every TCR beta chain was defined by the combination of its CDR3 amino acid sequence and its V-gene family, and reads without a unique V-gene family were dropped. To address suspected cross-contamination and a sequencing artifact, a later analysis removed 592 highly shared, low-generation-probability nucleotide sequences. In a later analysis, a clonal expansion index for each public chain was calculated from normalized within-repertoire ranks of inferred template counts. In a later analysis, generation probabilities were computed using a VDJ recombination model fitted to out-of-frame rearrangements, and the results were checked against IGoR. In a later analysis, TCR-TCR, TCR-HLA and TCR-CMV co-occurrence was scored with hypergeometric tests, and a repertoire-size bias correction was applied to TCR pairs. To estimate false discovery rates, a later analysis permuted the HLA or CMV assignments 20 times. A later analysis grouped co-occurring TCRs with DBSCAN, adding TCRdist sequence similarity when clustering within HLA-allele-positive subsets. Repertoires with fewer than 30,000 or more than 120,000 public chains were left out of co-occurrence clustering, as were five repertoires with anomalous nucleotide sharing. The table comes from immuneACCESS by way of TCRdb, which keeps in-frame sequences with V and J called. Part of the clones is missing from these tables; in studies checked, under half for an unresolved V gene and the rest for unknown reasons. The DNA was the basis for D and trimming; V, J and clone size are from that table. Across this sample there are 200,000 or so clones, with about 80% seen only once. About 2.4% of the sample belongs to the ten largest clones.

CDR1 is given as MGHRA and CDR2 as YSYEKL, both from the germline V gene. Trimming takes 0 bases off V and 8 bases off J; junction bases not matched to a gene: 14. Counted from cysteine to phenylalanine, this CDR3 has 18 amino acids. Only the CDR3 DNA is retained, 54 bases long and in frame from the first base. The cohort comprised several hundred healthy bone marrow donors. Cohort members were all nominally healthy when sampled, although unrecorded immune exposures were likely present. The donor was CMV seropositive and was included in the group of almost 300 seropositive cohort members. A peripheral blood sample was collected from each donor, and TCR beta sequencing was performed on peripheral blood mononuclear cells. Genomic DNA extraction from the blood cell samples was performed with the Qiagen DNeasy Blood Extraction Kit. Results the study describes overall, beyond this receptor: In a later analysis, TCR association rates were found to vary across HLA loci, with the most associated TCRs seen for DRB1 alleles and the fewest for HLA-C alleles. The 87-base-pair reads could not distinguish some IMGT-functional V segments, including TRBV6-2 and TRBV6-3, so those segments were excluded. This cohort had only TCR beta chains sequenced, and the lack of alpha or paired-chain data limited which features could be detected. The study gave a list of 150 to 200 TCR beta chains associated with cytomegalovirus. A further reported finding was that TCR beta sequences accurately predicted the HLA-A and HLA-B alleles for most subjects in the first cohort. For the cohort, immune exposure information was limited to CMV serostatus. The authors suggested that the approach could potentially be generalized to other disease states and immunological phenotypes. A later analysis reported that several top co-occurrence clusters appeared linked to parvovirus B19, influenza, CMV and Epstein-Barr virus. A cluster of highly shared sequence variants was judged likely to represent a technical artifact of the sequencing pipeline. Linkage disequilibrium might explain the correlated functional status among segregating V segments, but an unknown experimental factor could not be ruled out. When HLA alleles, especially DR and DQ, strongly co-occurred, TCR associations were difficult to assign to individual alleles. Specific HLA alleles were associated with 15,000 to 20,000 TCR beta sequences at a false discovery rate of 0.05 in a later analysis. According to a later genetic analysis, donors in an Asian-associated ancestry cluster had fewer N-insertions in productive TCRs than the approximately 670-donor mean. While some public TCRs were present in many individuals, most TCR sequences turned up only very rarely across donors. A few of the identified cytomegalovirus-associated TCR beta chains were confirmed in vitro to be specific for cytomegalovirus antigens. Compared with equally common non-associated chains, HLA-associated TCR beta chains in a later analysis were more clonally expanded and had lower generation probabilities. The classifier was reported to diagnose cytomegalovirus status with high specificity and sensitivity in both the original and validation cohorts. The presence/absence analyses assumed that sequencing depth was roughly uniform across donors, and that assumption may not be true. A later analysis found that most CMV-associated TCR beta chains appeared HLA-restricted, with HLA associations seemingly driven largely by CMV exposure. Roughly 15 rarely observed V segments, including chromosome 9 orphons, were excluded from the earlier analysis of about 610 of the donors because counts were too low. In a later genetic analysis, a missense DCLRE1C variant was associated with V-gene and J-gene trimming of TCR beta chains, and the association was replicated in an independent cohort. An earlier analysis of some 590 of the donors showed that most TCR beta V segments appeared in productive rearrangements either about 90% or about 30% of the time, which broadly matched IMGT annotations. HLA typing was unavailable for some donors at each locus, so association tests used only the typed subset.

A note on this clone: Its antigen is currently not known. Qualities for individual bases were not recorded, and no much larger clone is one base off.

The rearrangement combines TRBV4-1 with TRBJ2-1; the junction holds 9 bases that match TRBD2. This receptor was identified in a woman aged 50 to 65 in good health and CMV-seropositive. Material for sequencing was PBMCs. The CDR3 sequence is CASSQEIGGGGAVDEQFF. The DNA reads as follows: TGCGCCAGCAGCCAAGAGATAGGGGGCGGGGGGGCAGTGGATGAGCAGTTCTTC.